This note documents a single T cell receptor (beta chain) sequence. These data are taken from a study of blood T cell repertoires in COVID-19. Data came from immunoSEQ multiplex PCR; TCRdb stores just in-frame clones and leaves some out. The top ten clones hold over 2% of a sample with more than 250,000 clones, approximately 83% of them seen once. V trimming: 3 bases; J trimming: 6 bases; junction bases outside the gene matches: 20. Germline CDR1 reads MNHEY; CDR2 reads SVGEGT. The CDR3 contains 19 residues. Input material: peripheral blood. The rearrangement uses TRBV6-2 or TRBV6-3 and TRBJ2-1; 7 bases match TRBD2. This clonotype was sampled from a woman in her twenties or thirties who had recovered from COVID-19. The CDR3 region has the DNA TGTGCCAGCAGTTATATATTCGGGGCTAGCGGAACGGCACGCAATGAGCAGTTCTTC. Translation: CASSYIFGASGTARNEQFF.